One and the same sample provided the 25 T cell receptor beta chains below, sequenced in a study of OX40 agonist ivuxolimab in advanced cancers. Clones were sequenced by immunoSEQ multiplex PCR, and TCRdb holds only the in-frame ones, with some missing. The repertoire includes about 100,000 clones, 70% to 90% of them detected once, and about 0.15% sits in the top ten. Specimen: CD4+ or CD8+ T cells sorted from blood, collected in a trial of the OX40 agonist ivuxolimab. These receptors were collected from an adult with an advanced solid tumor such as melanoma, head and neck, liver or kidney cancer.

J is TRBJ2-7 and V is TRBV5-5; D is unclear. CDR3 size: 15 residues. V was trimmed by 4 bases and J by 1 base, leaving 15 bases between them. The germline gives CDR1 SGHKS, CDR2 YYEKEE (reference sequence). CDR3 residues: CASSLAPGRSYEQYF. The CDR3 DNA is TGTGCCAGCAGCCTGGCGCCAGGTCGGTCCTACGAGCAGTACTTC.

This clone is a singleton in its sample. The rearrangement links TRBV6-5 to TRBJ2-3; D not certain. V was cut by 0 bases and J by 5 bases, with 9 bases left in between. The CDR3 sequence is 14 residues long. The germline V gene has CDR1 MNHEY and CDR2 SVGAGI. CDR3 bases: TGTGCCAGCAGTTACTCGACCACCCTAGATACGCAGTATTTT. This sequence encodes CASSYSTTLDTQYF.

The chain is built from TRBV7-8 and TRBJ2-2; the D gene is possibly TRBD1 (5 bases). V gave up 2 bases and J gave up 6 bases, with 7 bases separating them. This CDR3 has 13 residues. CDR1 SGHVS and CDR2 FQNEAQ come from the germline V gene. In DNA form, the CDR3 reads TGTGCCAGCAGCTTACAGGGCGCCGGGGAGCTGTTTTTT. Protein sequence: CASSLQGAGELFF.

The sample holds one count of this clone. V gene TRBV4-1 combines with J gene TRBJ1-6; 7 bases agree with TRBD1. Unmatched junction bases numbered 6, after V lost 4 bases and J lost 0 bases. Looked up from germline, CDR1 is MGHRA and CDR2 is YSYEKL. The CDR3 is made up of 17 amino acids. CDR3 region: CASSPDRTVSYNSPLHF. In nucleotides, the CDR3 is TGCGCCAGCAGCCCGGACAGGACCGTCTCCTATAATTCACCCCTCCACTTT.

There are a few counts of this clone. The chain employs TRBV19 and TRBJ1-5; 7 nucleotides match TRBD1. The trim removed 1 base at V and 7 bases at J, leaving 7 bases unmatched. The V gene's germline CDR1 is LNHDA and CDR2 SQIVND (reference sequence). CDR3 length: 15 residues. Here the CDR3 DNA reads TGTGCCAGTAGTATAGTAGGGGGCGCAGAACAGCCCCAGCATTTT. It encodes CASSIVGGAEQPQHF.

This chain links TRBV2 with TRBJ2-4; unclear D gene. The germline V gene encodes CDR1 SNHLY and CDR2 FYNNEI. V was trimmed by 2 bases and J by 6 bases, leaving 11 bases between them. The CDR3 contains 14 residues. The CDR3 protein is CASSERVASNIQYF. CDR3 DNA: TGTGCCAGCAGTGAAAGAGTAGCCTCAAACATTCAGTACTTC.

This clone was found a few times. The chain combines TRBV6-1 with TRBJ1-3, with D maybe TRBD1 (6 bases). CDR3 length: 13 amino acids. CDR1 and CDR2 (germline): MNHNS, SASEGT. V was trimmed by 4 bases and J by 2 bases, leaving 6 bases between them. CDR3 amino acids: CASSGGPGNTIYF. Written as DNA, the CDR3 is TGTGCCAGCAGTGGGGGGCCTGGAAACACCATATATTTT.

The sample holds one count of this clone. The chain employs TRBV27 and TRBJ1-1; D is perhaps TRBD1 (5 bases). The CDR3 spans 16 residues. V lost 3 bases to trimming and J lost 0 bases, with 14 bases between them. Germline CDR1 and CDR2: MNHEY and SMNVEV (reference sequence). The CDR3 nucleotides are TGTGCCAGCAGTTTGATGGCGGCAGGGTTGAACACTGAAGCTTTCTTT. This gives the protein CASSLMAAGLNTEAFF.

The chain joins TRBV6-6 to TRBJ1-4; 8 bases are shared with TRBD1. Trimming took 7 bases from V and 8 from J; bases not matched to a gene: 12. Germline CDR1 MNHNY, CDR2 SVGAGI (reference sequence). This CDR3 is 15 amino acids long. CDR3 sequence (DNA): TGTGCCAGCACCGTTTCGACAGGGGCCTTGGAAAAACTGTTTTTT. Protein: CASTVSTGALEKLFF.

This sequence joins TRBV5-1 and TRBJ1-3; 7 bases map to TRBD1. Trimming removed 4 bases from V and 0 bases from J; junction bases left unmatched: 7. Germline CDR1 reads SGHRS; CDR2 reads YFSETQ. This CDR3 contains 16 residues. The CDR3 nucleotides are TGCGCCAGCAGCACACTGGGACAGAGCTCTGGAAACACCATATATTTT. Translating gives CASSTLGQSSGNTIYF.

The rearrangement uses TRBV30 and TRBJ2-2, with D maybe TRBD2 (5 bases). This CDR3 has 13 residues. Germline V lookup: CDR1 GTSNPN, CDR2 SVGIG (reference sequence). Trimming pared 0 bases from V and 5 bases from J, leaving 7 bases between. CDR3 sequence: CAWSVGGTGELFF. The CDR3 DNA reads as TGTGCCTGGAGTGTAGGAGGAACCGGGGAGCTGTTTTTT. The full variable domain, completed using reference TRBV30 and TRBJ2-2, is SQTIHQWPATLVQPVGSPLSLECTVEGTSNPNLYWYRQAAGRGLQLLFYSVGIGQISSEVPQNLSASRPQDRQFILSSKKLLLSDSGFYLCAWSVGGTGELFFGEGSRLTVL.

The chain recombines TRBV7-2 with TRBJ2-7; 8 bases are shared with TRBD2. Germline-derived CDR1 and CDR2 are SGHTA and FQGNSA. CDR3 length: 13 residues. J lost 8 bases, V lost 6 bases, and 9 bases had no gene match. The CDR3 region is CASSPKAGAKQYF. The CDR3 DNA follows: TGTGCCAGCAGTCCCAAAGCGGGAGCCAAGCAGTACTTC. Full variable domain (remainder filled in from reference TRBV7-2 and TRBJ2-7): GAGVSQSPSNKVTEKGKDVELRCDPISGHTALYWYRQSLGQGLEFLIYFQGNSAPDKSGLPSDRFSAERTGGSVSTLTIQRTQQEDSAVYLCASSPKAGAKQYFGPGTRLTVT.

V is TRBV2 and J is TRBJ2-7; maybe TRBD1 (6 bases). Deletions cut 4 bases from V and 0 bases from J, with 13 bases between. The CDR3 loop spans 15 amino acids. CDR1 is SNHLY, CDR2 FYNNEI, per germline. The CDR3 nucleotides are TGTGCCAGCAGTGGGAATACAGGGTCCTCCTACGAGCAGTACTTC. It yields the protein CASSGNTGSSYEQYF.

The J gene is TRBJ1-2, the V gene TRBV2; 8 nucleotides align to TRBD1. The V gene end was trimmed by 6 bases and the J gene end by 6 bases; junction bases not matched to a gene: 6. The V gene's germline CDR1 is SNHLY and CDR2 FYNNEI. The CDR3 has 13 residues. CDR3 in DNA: TGTGCCAGCAGGAAGGACAGGGTGGATGGCTACACCTTC. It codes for CASRKDRVDGYTF.

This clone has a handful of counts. In DNA, the CDR3 is TGTGCCAGCAGTCGACCAGGGGCCGGGGAGCTGTTTTTT. This gives the protein CASSRPGAGELFF. This rearrangement joins TRBV11-2 to TRBJ2-2; possible D gene TRBD1, 6 bases. Trimming shortened V by 6 bases and J by 6 bases, and 11 bases separated the two germline ends. The CDR3 has 13 amino acids. In germline, CDR1 is SGHAT, CDR2 FQNNGV.

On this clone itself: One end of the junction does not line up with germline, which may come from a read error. The CDR3 DNA is TGTGCCAGCAACCCGGGTGGGACAGGGGGCCCCATGAACTCCGAGTTC. This encodes CASNPGGTGGPMNSEF. V gene TRBV28 combines with J gene TRBJ1-2, with TRBD1 matching over 12 bases. Germline-derived CDR1 and CDR2 are MDHEN and SYDVKM. This CDR3 contains 16 residues.

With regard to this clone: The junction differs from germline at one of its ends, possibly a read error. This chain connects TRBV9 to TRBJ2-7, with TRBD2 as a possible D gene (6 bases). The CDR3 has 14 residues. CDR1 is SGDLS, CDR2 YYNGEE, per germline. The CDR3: CASSAGGVAYERYF. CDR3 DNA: TGTGCCAGCAGCGCTGGAGGGGTTGCCTACGAGCGGTACTTC.

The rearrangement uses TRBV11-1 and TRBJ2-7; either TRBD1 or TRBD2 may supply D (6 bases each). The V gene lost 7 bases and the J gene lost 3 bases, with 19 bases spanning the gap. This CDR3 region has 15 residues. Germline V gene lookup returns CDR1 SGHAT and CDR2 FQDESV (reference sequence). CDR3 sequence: CASTPDAGHFYEQYF. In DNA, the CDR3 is TGTGCCAGCACCCCCGATGCGGGACACTTCTACGAGCAGTACTTC.

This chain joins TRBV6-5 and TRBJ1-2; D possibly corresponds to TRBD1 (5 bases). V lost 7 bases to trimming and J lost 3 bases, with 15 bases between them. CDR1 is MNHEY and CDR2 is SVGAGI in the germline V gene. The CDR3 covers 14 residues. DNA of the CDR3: TGTGCCAGCACTCGGCAGGGCATCGACTATGGCTACACCTTC. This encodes CASTRQGIDYGYTF.

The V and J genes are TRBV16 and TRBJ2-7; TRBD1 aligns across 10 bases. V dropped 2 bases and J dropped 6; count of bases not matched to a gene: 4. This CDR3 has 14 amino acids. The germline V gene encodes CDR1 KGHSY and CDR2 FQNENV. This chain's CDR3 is CASSQGTGVVEQYF. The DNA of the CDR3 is TGTGCCAGCAGCCAAGGGACAGGGGTGGTCGAGCAGTACTTC.

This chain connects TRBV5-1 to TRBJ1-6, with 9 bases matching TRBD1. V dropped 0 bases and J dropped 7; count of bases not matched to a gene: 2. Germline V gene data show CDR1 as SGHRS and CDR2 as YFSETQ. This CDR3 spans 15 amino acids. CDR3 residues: CASSLAGTGNSPLHF. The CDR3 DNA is TGCGCCAGCAGCTTGGCCGGGACAGGGAATTCACCCCTCCACTTT.

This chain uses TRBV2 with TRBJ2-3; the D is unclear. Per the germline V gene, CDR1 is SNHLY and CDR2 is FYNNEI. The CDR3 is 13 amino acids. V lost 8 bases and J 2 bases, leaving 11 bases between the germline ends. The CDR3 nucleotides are TGTGCCAGCTGCCCCCGGCTCACAGATACGCAGTATTTT. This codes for CASCPRLTDTQYF.

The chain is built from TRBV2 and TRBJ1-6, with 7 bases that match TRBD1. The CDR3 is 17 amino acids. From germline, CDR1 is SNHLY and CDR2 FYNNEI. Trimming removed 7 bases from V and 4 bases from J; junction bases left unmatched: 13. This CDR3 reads CASKVTGTLNYNSPLHF. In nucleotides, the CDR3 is TGTGCCAGCAAGGTGACAGGGACCCTAAATTATAATTCACCCCTCCACTTT.

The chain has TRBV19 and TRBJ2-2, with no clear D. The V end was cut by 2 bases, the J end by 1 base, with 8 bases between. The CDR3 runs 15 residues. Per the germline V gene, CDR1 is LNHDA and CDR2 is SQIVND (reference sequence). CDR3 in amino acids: CASSIMSKNTGELFF. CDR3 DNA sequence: TGTGCCAGTAGTATAATGTCCAAGAACACCGGGGAGCTGTTTTTT. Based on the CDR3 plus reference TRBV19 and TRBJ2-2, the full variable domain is DGGITQSPKYLFRKEGQNVTLSCEQNLNHDAMYWYRQDPGQGLRLIYYSQIVNDFQKGDIAEGYSVSREKKESFPLTVTSAQKNPTAFYLCASSIMSKNTGELFFGEGSRLTVL.

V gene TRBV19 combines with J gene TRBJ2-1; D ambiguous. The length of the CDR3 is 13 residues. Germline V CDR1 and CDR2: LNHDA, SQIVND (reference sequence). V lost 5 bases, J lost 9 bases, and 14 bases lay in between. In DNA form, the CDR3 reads TGTGCCAGTAGTCGGGTCCCCTTGGGTGAGCAGTTCTTC. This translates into CASSRVPLGEQFF.